The 25 T cell receptor beta chains in this list originate from one sample, sequenced in a study of tumor-infiltrating lymphocytes in primary liver carcinoma. With around 520 ng total RNA as template and a constant-region primer, TCR beta cDNA was made. Slightly modified ARM-PCR, run as three nested multiplex PCR rounds, produced the TCR beta libraries. Forward primers for TRBV1-TRBV30 and a C-beta reverse primer served the first two PCR rounds, at 10 cycles each. TCRdb recomputed calls from the multiplex PCR reads with MiXCR, one row per CDR3 protein. The sample includes approximately 92,000 distinct CDR3 sequences, around 70% seen only once; the top ten take approximately 30%. Without any cell sorting, roughly 18-30 mg of bulk tissue yielded co-extracted RNA and DNA. The specimen sequenced was tumor-adjacent normal liver tissue. These receptors all come from a man between 40 and 49 years old with primary liver carcinoma and hepatitis B virus infection.

A word on this clonotype: As the CDR3 is not closed by the conserved phenylalanine or tryptophan, this likely results from a read error. V usage is TRBV6-1 and J usage is TRBJ1-1, with D possibly matching TRBD1 (6 bases). V was cut by 1 base and J by 4 bases, with 13 bases left in between. CDR1 and CDR2 from the germline V gene are MNHNS and SASEGT. The CDR3 extends over 15 amino acids. In nucleotides, the CDR3 is TGTGCCAGCAGTGAAGTGGAGGGGGAAAGCACTGAAGCTTTCTCT. It is translated as CASSEVEGESTEAFS.

Turning to this clonotype: This sequence may be a read error, since a much larger clone differs from it by one base. The chain is built from TRBV10-2 and TRBJ2-7; 7 bases agree with TRBD1. Trimming at V came to 7 bases and at J to 6 bases, leaving 12 bases not matched to a gene. Germline V gives CDR1 WSHSY, CDR2 SAAADI. This CDR3 region has 14 residues. CDR3 sequence: CASNPDRVNTEQYF. CDR3 coding DNA: TGCGCCAGCAATCCCGACAGGGTTAACACCGAGCAGTACTTC.

With regard to this clonotype: One end of the junction varies from germline; a read error may be responsible. The chain carries TRBV4-1 and TRBJ2-3; D is uncertain. The CDR3 runs to 14 residues. Germline V gives CDR1 MGHRA, CDR2 YSYEKL. CDR3: CASSQDQLADTHYF. The DNA of the CDR3 is TGCGCCAGTAGCCAAGACCAATTGGCAGATACGCACTATTTT.

This clonotype has at least ten counts. The chain is built from TRBV6-1 and TRBJ2-7; 10 nucleotides align to TRBD1. Germline loops: CDR1 MNHNS, CDR2 SASEGT. CDR3 length: 15 amino acids. Losses at the gene ends were 3 bases for V and 5 bases for J; bases not matched to a gene: 7. CDR3 residues: CASSDLTGGYDEQYF. As DNA, the CDR3 is TGTGCCAGCAGTGATTTGACAGGGGGCTACGACGAGCAGTACTTC.

The rearrangement joins TRBV4-1 to TRBJ2-2, with TRBD2 identical over 7 bases. With V trimmed by 4 bases and J by 0 bases, 14 bases remained unmatched. Germline V gene lookup returns CDR1 MGHRA and CDR2 YSYEKL. This CDR3 has 19 amino acids. This CDR3 reads CASSREMSWGGANTGELFF. CDR3 bases: TGCGCCAGCAGCCGCGAGATGAGCTGGGGAGGGGCGAACACCGGGGAGCTGTTTTTT.

The chain carries TRBV11-2 and TRBJ1-5, with D hard to call. CDR3 size: 13 residues. Per germline, CDR1 SGHAT and CDR2 FQNNGV. The CDR3 coding sequence is TGTGTCAACAGCTTAGGCTTAAATCAGCCCCAGCATTTT. Residues: CVNSLGLNQPQHF.

About this clonotype itself: Lacking the conserved final phenylalanine or tryptophan, this CDR3 likely reflects a read error. This chain joins TRBV11-2 and TRBJ2-1; 7 nucleotides line up with TRBD2. With V trimmed by 3 bases and J by 9 bases, 14 bases remained unmatched. Looked up from germline, CDR1 is SGHAT and CDR2 is FQNNGV. This CDR3 spans 16 amino acids. The chain's CDR3 is CASSLEIGLGMGEQFS. In DNA, the CDR3 is TGTGCCAGCAGCTTGGAAATCGGACTAGGCATGGGTGAGCAGTTCTCT.

This clonotype is labeled as medium-sized. The chain uses TRBV11-2 and TRBJ2-1; TRBD1 is a possible D gene (6 bases). The CDR3 contains 13 residues. V dropped 5 bases and J dropped 7 bases, with 12 bases sitting between them. In germline, CDR1 is SGHAT, CDR2 FQNNGV. The CDR3 nucleotides read TGTGCCAGCAGCGCAGAAAGGGGGAATGAGCAGTTCTTC. Residues: CASSAERGNEQFF. Drawing the rest from reference TRBV11-2 and TRBJ2-1, the complete variable domain is EAGVAQSPRYKIIEKRQSVAFWCNPISGHATLYWYQQILGQGPKLLIQFQNNGVVDDSQLPKDRFSAERLKGVDSTLKIQPAKLEDSAVYLCASSAERGNEQFFGPGTRLTVL.

Comments on this clonotype: The junction shows a germline mismatch at one end, possibly a read error. The chain combines TRBV11-2 with TRBJ1-2; tentatively, D is TRBD1 (5 bases). Germline assignment: CDR1 SGHAT and CDR2 FQNNGV. The CDR3 has 13 residues. CDR3 residues: CASNLEGSYGYTF. DNA for the CDR3: TGTGCCAGCAACTTAGAGGGGAGCTATGGCTACACCTTT.

Comment on this clonotype: An end of the junction does not agree with germline; a read error may underlie this. The chain carries TRBV11-3 and TRBJ1-3; D is unclear. The CDR3 covers 13 residues. Germline CDR1 and CDR2: SGHNT and YENEEA. For the CDR3, the DNA is TGTACCAGCAGCACGGGGTCAGGAAACACCGTATATTTT. Translation: CTSSTGSGNTVYF. Full variable domain (remainder filled in from reference TRBV11-3 and TRBJ1-3): EAGVVQSPRYKIIEKKQPVAFWCNPISGHNTLYWYLQNLGQGPELLIRYENEEAVDDSQLPKDRFSAERLKGVDSTLKIQPAELGDSAVYLCTSSTGSGNTVYFGEGSWLTVV.

The rearrangement uses TRBV28 and TRBJ1-5; possible D gene TRBD1, 6 bases. Per the germline V gene, CDR1 is MDHEN and CDR2 is SYDVKM. The V gene lost 2 bases and the J gene lost 2 bases, with 7 bases spanning the gap. This CDR3 comprises 14 residues. In nucleotides, the CDR3 is TGTGCCAGCAGTTTAGCAGGGGGCAATCAGCCCCAGCATTTT. Residues: CASSLAGGNQPQHF.

A word on this clonotype: Sequence at one end of the junction differs from germline and may be a read error. The chain has TRBV15 and TRBJ2-5; D gene ambiguous. The CDR3 contains 14 residues. The germline CDR1 and CDR2 sequences are LNHNV and YYDKDF (reference sequence). CDR3: CATSRDVIGETQYF. The CDR3 DNA sequence: TGCGCCACCAGCAGAGATGTGATCGGAGAGACCCAGTACTTC.

On this clonotype: One junction end does not reproduce the germline sequence, and a read error may be involved. CDR3 residues: CASIQFRGDDTEAFF. The CDR3 region has the DNA TGCGCCAGCATCCAATTCAGGGGGGATGACACTGAAGCTTTCTTT. The chain uses TRBV4-1 and TRBJ1-1, with TRBD1 identical over 7 bases. CDR1 and CDR2 (germline): MGHRA, YSYEKL. The CDR3 spans 15 residues.

Note on this clonotype: At one end the junction does not follow the germline gene, possibly because of a read error. This chain connects TRBV11-2 to TRBJ1-1, with a possible D match to TRBD1 (6 bases). Germline V gene sequence: CDR1 SGHAT, CDR2 FQNNGV. The CDR3 totals 18 residues. CDR3 in amino acids: CASSPGGWGAASDTETFF. CDR3 nucleotides: TGTGCCAGCAGCCCGGGGGGCTGGGGGGCGGCTAGCGACACTGAAACTTTCTTT.

In the case of this clonotype: Because it lacks the conserved phenylalanine or tryptophan at the end, this CDR3 is likely a read error. The chain is built from TRBV11-2 and TRBJ2-7; 9 positions match TRBD2. The CDR3 runs to 15 residues. CDR1 and CDR2 (germline): SGHAT, FQNNGV. CDR3 DNA sequence: TGTGCCAGCTGCTTAGTGGCGGGAGGGCCGTACGAGCAGTACCTC. It codes for CASCLVAGGPYEQYL.

In its sample, this clonotype was seen many times. CDR3 sequence (DNA): TGTGCCAGCAGCGACGGACAGCGGGATGAGCAGTTCTTC. This encodes CASSDGQRDEQFF. The chain has TRBV7-8 and TRBJ2-1; D possibly matches TRBD1 or TRBD2 (6 bases each). Trimming pared 5 bases from V and 8 bases from J, leaving 13 bases between. This CDR3 comprises 13 residues. The germline V gene encodes CDR1 SGHVS and CDR2 FQNEAQ.

This clonotype is a singleton in its sample. A much bigger clone sits one base away, suggesting this may be a read error. The rearrangement joins TRBV12-3 or TRBV12-4 to TRBJ1-2, with D maybe TRBD1 (5 bases). The CDR3 is made up of 16 amino acids. The CDR3 DNA follows: TGTGCCCGCAGACACGCCTGGGGGGTGGGAGGGGATGGCTACACCTTC. It yields the protein CARRHAWGVGGDGYTF.

Turning to this clonotype: One end of the junction varies from germline; a read error may be responsible. This rearrangement joins TRBV7-9 to TRBJ1-1, with D possibly TRBD1 on 5 matching bases. CDR3 size: 15 residues. Germline-derived CDR1 and CDR2 are SEHNR and FQNEAQ (reference sequence). The CDR3 here is CASISSGGSYTEAFF. The CDR3, as DNA: TGTGCCAGCATTAGTAGTGGGGGTTCTTACACTGAAGCCTTCTTT.

Note on this clonotype: A read error may produce the germline difference seen at one junction end. The chain links TRBV5-4 to TRBJ2-1, with 11 bases lining up with TRBD2. In germline, CDR1 is SGHNT, CDR2 YYREEE (reference sequence). The CDR3 is made up of 15 amino acids. The CDR3 region is CASCDRLAGYNERFF. CDR3 bases: TGTGCTAGCTGCGATCGACTAGCGGGGTACAATGAGCGGTTCTTC.

V and J are TRBV29-1 and TRBJ2-7; maybe TRBD1 (5 bases). The DNA end is more similar to TRBJ2-5, so the J call may be wrong. The CDR3 runs to 16 residues. Germline assignment: CDR1 SQVTM and CDR2 ANQGSEA. DNA of the CDR3: TGCAGCGTTGACGCGGTAGGGGATCCGTACCAAGAGACCCAGTACTTC. Residues: CSVDAVGDPYQETQYF.

The J gene is TRBJ2-1, the V gene TRBV11-2; 14 bases fit TRBD2. The CDR3 is 16 residues long. Germline CDR1 and CDR2: SGHAT and FQNNGV. CDR3 sequence reads: CVGSYSSTSGRGGGFF. The CDR3 DNA is TGTGTCGGCAGTTACTCTTCGACTAGCGGGAGGGGAGGCGGGTTCTTC.

This clonotype was seen many times. The DNA for the CDR3 is TGTGCCAGCAGTCCTTCGGGGGCGCGTAACTATGGCTACACCTTC. Translating it yields CASSPSGARNYGYTF. The V call is TRBV12-3 or TRBV12-4, the J call TRBJ1-2; tentative D call: TRBD1 (6 bases). The CDR3 has 15 amino acids. V was trimmed by 5 bases and J by 1 base, leaving 14 bases between them.

This clonotype has a count of ten or more. The rearrangement uses TRBV11-2 and TRBJ2-3; 8 nucleotides match TRBD2. Per germline, CDR1 SGHAT and CDR2 FQNNGV. The CDR3 spans 16 residues. After removal of 2 bases from V and 3 bases from J, the junction contained 7 bases not matched to a gene. The chain's CDR3 is CASSLKSGRLTDTQYF. The CDR3 coding sequence is TGTGCCAGCAGCTTAAAAAGCGGGAGATTAACAGATACGCAGTATTTT.

About this clonotype itself: At one boundary the junction diverges from the germline segment, which might be a read error. The chain couples TRBV7-3 to TRBJ2-2; D is undetermined. This CDR3 contains 13 residues. Germline V lookup: CDR1 SGHTA, CDR2 FQGTGA. For the CDR3, the DNA is TGTGCCAGGAGCTTAATGGTCACAGGGGAGCTGTTTTTT. It yields the protein CARSLMVTGELFF.

On this clonotype itself: One junction end disagrees with the germline gene, perhaps due to a read error. The V gene is TRBV11-1, the J gene TRBJ2-7; D call uncertain. The CDR3 contains 13 residues. Germline V CDR1 and CDR2: SGHAT, FQDESV (reference sequence). The CDR3 DNA sequence: TGTGCAAGCAGCTTTAGGATAGGCGACGAGCGGTACTTC. This gives the protein CASSFRIGDERYF.